These 3 T cell receptor beta chains share one sample of origin, sequenced in a study of blood T cell repertoires in COVID-19. Method: immunoSEQ multiplex PCR; TCRdb's copy keeps in-frame clones and lacks some. The sample has some 700,000 clones, about nine tenths seen once. Material: peripheral blood. Receptor source: a woman in her late teens or twenties with acute or convalescent COVID-19.

This sequence joins TRBV10-3 and TRBJ2-3, with 11 bases aligning to TRBD2. Germline V gene lookup returns CDR1 ENHRY and CDR2 SYGVKD. The CDR3 totals 15 residues. V lost 5 bases, J lost 1 base, and 2 bases stayed unmatched. The CDR3 is CAISLTSGGTDTQYF. The DNA for the CDR3 is TGTGCCATCAGTCTGACTAGCGGGGGCACAGATACGCAGTATTTT.

This chain uses TRBV7-2 with TRBJ1-6; a weak D match, TRBD1 (6 bases). V was pared by 5 bases and J by 8 bases, with 19 bases between. The CDR3 runs 16 residues. Germline V gene lookup returns CDR1 SGHTA and CDR2 FQGNSA. The DNA of the CDR3 is TGTGCCAGCAGCCGTCGTCGGGACAATACATATTCACCCCTCCACTTT. Amino acids: CASSRRRDNTYSPLHF.

J is TRBJ2-3 and V is TRBV6-5; 7 nucleotides match TRBD2. Unmatched junction bases numbered 4, after V lost 5 bases and J lost 8 bases. This CDR3 is 12 amino acids long. Germline V gene sequence: CDR1 MNHEY, CDR2 SVGAGI. The CDR3 region has the DNA TGTGCCAGCAGTCCACCGGGGGGTACGCAGTATTTT. Its protein product is CASSPPGGTQYF.